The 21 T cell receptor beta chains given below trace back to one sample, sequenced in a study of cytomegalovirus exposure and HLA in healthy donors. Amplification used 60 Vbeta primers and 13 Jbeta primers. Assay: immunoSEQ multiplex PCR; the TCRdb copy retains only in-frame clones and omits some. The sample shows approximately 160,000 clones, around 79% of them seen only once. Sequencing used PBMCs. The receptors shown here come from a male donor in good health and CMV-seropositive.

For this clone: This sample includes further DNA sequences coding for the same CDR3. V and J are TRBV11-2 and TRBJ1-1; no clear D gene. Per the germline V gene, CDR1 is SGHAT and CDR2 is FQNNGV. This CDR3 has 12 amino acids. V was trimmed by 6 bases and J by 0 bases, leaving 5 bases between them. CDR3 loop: CASRTLNTEAFF. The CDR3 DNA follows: TGTGCCAGCAGGACACTGAACACTGAAGCTTTCTTT.

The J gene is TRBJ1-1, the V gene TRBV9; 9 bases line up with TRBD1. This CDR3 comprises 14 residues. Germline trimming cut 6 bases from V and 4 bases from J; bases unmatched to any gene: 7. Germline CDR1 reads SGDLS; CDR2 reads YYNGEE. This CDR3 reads CASTRGQGGTEAFF. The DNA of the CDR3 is TGTGCCAGCACCAGGGGACAGGGAGGCACTGAAGCTTTCTTT.

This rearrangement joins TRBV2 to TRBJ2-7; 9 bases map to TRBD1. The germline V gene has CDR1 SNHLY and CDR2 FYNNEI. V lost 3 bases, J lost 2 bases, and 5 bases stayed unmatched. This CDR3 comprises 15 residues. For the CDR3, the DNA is TGTGCCAGCAGTGACGGGACAGGGTTTACCTACGAGCAGTACTTC. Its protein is CASSDGTGFTYEQYF.

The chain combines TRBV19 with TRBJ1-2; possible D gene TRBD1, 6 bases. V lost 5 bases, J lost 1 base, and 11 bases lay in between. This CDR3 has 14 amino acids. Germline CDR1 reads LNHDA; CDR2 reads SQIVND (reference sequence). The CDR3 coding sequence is TGTGCCAGTAGTCAACCACAGGGTAACTATGGCTACACCTTC. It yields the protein CASSQPQGNYGYTF.

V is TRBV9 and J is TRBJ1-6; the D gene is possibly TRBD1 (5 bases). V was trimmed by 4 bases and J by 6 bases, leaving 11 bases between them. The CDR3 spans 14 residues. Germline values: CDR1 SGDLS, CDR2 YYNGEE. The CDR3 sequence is CASSPRGGNSPLHF. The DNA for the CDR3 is TGTGCCAGCAGCCCTAGGGGAGGTAATTCACCCCTCCACTTT.

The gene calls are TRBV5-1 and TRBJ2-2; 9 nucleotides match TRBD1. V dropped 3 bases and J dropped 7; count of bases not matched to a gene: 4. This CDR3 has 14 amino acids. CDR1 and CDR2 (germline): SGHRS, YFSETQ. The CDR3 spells CASSSGQGHGELFF. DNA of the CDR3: TGCGCCAGCAGCTCGGGACAGGGCCACGGGGAGCTGTTTTTT. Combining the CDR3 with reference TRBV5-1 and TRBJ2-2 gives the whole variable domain KAGVTQTPRYLIKTRGQQVTLSCSPISGHRSVSWYQQTPGQGLQFLFEYFSETQRNKGNFPGRFSGRQFSNSRSEMNVSTLELGDSALYLCASSSGQGHGELFFGEGSRLTVL.

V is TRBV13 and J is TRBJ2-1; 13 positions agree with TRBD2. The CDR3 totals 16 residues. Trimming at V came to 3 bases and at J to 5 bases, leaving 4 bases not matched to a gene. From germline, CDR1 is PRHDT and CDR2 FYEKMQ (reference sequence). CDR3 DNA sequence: TGTGCCAGCAGCTTCCGGACTAGCGGGGGAAACAATGAGCAGTTCTTC. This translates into CASSFRTSGGNNEQFF.

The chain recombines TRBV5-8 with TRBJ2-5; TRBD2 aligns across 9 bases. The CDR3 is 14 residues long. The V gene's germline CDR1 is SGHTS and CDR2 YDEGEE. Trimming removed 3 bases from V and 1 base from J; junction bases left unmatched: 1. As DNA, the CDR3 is TGTGCCAGCAGCTCGGGACTAGCCCAAGAGACCCAGTACTTC. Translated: CASSSGLAQETQYF.

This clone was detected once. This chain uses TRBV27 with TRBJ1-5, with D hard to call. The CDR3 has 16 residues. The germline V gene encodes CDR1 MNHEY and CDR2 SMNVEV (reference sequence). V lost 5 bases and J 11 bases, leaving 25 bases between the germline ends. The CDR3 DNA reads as TGTGCCAGCAGTCGCCGTAACACAGAACTTGTATCGTCCCAGCATTTT. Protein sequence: CASSRRNTELVSSQHF.

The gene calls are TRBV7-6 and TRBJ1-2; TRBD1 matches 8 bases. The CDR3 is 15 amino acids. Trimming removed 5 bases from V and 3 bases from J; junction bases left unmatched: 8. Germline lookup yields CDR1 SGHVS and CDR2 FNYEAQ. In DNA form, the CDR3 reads TGTGCCAGCAGCACAGGGCAGGGGGCCGACTATGGCTACACCTTC. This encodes CASSTGQGADYGYTF.

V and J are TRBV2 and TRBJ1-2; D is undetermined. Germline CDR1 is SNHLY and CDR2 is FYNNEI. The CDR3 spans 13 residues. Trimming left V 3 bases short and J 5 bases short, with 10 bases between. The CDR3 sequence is CASSEGSLYGYTF. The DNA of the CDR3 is TGTGCCAGCAGTGAGGGCAGCCTGTATGGCTACACCTTC.

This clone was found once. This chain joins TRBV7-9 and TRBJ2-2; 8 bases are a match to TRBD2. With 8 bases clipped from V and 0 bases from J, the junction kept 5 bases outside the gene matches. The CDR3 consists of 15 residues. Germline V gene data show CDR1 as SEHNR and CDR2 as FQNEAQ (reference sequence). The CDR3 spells CASQLSGTNTGELFF. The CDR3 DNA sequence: TGTGCCAGCCAACTTAGCGGGACGAACACCGGGGAGCTGTTTTTT.

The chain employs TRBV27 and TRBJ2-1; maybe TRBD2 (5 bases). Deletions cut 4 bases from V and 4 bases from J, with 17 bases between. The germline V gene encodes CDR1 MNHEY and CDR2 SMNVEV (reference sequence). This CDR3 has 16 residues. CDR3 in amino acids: CASSSPAGTKYNEQFF. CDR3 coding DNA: TGTGCCAGCAGTTCCCCCGCGGGCACCAAATACAATGAGCAGTTCTTC.

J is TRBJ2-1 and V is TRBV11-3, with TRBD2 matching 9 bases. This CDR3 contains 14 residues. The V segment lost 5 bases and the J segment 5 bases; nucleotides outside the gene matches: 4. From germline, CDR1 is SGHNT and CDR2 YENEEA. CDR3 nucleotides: TGTGCCAGCAGCGGGACTAGCAGCGACAATGAGCAGTTCTTC. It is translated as CASSGTSSDNEQFF.

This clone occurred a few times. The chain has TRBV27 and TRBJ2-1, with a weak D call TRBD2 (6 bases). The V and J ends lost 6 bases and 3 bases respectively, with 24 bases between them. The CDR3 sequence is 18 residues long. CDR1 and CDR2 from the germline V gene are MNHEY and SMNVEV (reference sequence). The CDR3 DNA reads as TGTGCCAGCAGCCCGCTCACAAGGGGACTTACACTCTACAATGAGCAGTTCTTC. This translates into CASSPLTRGLTLYNEQFF.

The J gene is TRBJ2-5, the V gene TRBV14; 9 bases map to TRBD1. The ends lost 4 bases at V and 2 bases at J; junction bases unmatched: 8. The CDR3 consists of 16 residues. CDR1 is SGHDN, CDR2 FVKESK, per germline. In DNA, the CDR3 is TGTGCCAGCAGCCTCCGGGACAGGGTGGAACAAGAGACCCAGTACTTC. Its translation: CASSLRDRVEQETQYF.

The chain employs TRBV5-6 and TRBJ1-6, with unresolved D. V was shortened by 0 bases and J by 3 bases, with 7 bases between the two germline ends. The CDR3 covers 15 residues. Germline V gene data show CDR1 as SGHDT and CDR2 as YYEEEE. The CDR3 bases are TGTGCCAGCAGCTTGGGCAGCGTCTATAATTCACCCCTCCACTTT. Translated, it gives CASSLGSVYNSPLHF.

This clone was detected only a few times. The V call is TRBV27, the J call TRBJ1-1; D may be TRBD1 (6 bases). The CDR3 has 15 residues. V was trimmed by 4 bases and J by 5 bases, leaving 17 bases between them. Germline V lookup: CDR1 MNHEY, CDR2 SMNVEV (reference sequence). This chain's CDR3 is CASSSPRAGETEAFF. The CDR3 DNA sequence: TGTGCCAGCAGTTCCCCGAGGGCAGGGGAAACTGAAGCTTTCTTT.

CDR3 DNA sequence: TGCGCCAGCAGCCCGGTCAGCGGATTTGGGAGGGAAAAACTGTTTTTT. Translating it yields CASSPVSGFGREKLFF. The gene calls are TRBV4-3 and TRBJ1-4; D uncertain. The CDR3 runs 16 residues. Deletions cut 4 bases from V and 8 bases from J, with 20 bases between. Germline CDR1 reads LGHNA; CDR2 reads YSLEER.

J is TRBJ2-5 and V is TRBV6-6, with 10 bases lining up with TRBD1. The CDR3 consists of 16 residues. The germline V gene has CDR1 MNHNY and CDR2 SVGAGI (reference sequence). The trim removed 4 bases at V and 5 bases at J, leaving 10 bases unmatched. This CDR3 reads CASSLRQGALGETQYF. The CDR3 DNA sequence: TGTGCCAGCAGTTTAAGACAGGGGGCGCTTGGGGAGACCCAGTACTTC.

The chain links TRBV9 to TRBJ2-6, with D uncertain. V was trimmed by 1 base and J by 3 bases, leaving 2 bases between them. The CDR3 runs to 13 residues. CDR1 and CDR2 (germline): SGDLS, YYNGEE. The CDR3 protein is CASSVLGANVLTF. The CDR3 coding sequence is TGTGCCAGCAGCGTACTTGGGGCCAACGTCCTGACTTTC.